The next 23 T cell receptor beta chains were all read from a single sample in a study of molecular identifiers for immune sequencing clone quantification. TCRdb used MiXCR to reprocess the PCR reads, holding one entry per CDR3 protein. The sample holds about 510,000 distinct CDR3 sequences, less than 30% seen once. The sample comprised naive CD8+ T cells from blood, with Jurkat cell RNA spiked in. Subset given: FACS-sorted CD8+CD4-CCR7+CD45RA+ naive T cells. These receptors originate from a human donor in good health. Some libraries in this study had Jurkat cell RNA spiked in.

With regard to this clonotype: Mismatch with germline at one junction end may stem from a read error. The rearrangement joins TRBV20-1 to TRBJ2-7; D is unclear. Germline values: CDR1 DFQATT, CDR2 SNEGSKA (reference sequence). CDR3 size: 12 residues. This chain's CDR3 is CSARADSYEKYF. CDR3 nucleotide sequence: TGCAGTGCTAGGGCTGACTCCTACGAGAAGTACTTC.

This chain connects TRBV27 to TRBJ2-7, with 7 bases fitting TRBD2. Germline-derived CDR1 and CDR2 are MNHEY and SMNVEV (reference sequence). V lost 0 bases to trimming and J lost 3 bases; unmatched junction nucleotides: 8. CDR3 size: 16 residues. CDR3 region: CASSLSVAGEGYEQYF. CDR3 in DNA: TGTGCCAGCAGTTTATCGGTTGCGGGAGAGGGCTACGAGCAGTACTTC.

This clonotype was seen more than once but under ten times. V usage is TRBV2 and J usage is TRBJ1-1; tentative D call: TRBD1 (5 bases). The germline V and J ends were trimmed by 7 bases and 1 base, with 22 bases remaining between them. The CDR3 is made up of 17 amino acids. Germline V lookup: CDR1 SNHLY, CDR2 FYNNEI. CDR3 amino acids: CASTFSGGLPSNTEAFF. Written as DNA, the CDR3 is TGTGCCAGCACTTTCTCGGGGGGTTTACCCTCGAACACTGAAGCTTTCTTT.

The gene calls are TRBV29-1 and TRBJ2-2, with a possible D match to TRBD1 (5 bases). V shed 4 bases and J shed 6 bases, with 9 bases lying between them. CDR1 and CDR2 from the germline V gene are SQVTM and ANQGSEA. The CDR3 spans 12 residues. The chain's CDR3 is CSVVGAPGELFF. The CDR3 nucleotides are TGCAGCGTTGTTGGGGCCCCCGGGGAGCTGTTTTTT.

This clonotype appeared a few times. The CDR3 nucleotides read TGTGCCAGCAGTCCCACCTCCTGGGCCCAGTACTTC. Translation gives CASSPTSWAQYF. The chain carries TRBV27 and TRBJ2-5; D is undetermined. This CDR3 contains 12 residues. Trimming stripped 5 bases from V and 9 bases from J, with 13 bases between. CDR1 and CDR2 (germline): MNHEY, SMNVEV (reference sequence).

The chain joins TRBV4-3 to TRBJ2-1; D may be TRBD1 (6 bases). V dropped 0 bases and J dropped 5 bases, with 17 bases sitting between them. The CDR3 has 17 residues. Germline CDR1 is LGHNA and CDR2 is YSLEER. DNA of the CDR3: TGCGCCAGCAGCCAAGATTGGTCAGGGGAAATCCACAATGAGCAGTTCTTC. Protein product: CASSQDWSGEIHNEQFF.

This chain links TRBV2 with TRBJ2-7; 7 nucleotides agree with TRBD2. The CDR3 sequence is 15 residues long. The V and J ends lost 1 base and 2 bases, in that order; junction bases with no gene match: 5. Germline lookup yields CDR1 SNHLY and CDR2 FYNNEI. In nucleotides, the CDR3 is TGTGCCAGCAGTGAAGGGGGCGGGGGAACCTACGAGCAGTACTTC. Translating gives CASSEGGGGTYEQYF.

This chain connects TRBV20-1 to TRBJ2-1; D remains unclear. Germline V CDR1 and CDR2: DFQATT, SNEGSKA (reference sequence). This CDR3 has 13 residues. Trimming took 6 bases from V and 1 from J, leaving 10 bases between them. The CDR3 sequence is CSAPKDSYNEQFF. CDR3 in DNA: TGCAGTGCCCCGAAGGATTCCTACAATGAGCAGTTCTTC.

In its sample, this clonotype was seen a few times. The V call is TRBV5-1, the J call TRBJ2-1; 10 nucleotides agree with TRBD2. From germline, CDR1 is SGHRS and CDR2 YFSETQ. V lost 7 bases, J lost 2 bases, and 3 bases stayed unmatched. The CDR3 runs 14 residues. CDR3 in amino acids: CASGLAGAYNEQFF. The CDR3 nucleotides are TGCGCCAGCGGGCTAGCGGGAGCCTACAATGAGCAGTTCTTC.

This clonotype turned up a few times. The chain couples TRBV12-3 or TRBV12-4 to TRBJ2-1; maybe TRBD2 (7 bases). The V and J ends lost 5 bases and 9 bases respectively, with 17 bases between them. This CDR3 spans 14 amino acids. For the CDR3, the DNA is TGTGCCAGCAGTCCGTCTCGAGGGGGGGGTGAGCAGTTCTTC. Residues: CASSPSRGGGEQFF.

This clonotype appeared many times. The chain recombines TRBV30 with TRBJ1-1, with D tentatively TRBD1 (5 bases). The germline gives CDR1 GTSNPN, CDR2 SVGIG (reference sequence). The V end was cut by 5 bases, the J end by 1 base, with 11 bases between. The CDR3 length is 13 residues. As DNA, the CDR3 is TGTGCCTGGTGGGGACTAGCGAACACTGAAGCTTTCTTT. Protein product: CAWWGLANTEAFF.

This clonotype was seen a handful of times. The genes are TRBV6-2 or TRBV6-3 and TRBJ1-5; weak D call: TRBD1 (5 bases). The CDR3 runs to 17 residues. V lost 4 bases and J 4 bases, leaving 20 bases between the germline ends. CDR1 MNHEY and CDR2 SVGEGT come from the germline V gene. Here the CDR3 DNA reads TGTGCCAGCAGTTTACGCCTTGAGGGACGGGAAAATCAGCCCCAGCATTTT. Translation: CASSLRLEGRENQPQHF.

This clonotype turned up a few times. CDR3 bases: TGCAGTGGCCGCCTCCGGGGCGAGACTGAAGCTTTCTTT. It translates to CSGRLRGETEAFF. The chain is built from TRBV20-1 and TRBJ1-1; D possibly corresponds to TRBD1 (5 bases). The germline V gene encodes CDR1 DFQATT and CDR2 SNEGSKA (reference sequence). This CDR3 region has 13 residues. Trimming left V 7 bases short and J 5 bases short, with 17 bases between.

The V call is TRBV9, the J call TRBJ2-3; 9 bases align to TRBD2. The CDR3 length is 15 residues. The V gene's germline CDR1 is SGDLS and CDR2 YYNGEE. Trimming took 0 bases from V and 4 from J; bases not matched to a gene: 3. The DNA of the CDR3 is TGTGCCAGCAGCGTAGTCGGCGGGAGGGCAGATACGCAGTATTTT. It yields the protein CASSVVGGRADTQYF.

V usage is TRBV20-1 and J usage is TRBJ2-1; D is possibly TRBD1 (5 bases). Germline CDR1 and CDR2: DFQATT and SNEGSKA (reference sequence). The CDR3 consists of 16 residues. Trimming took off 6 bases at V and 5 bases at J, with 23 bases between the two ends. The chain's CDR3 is CSATHHLETEDNEQFF. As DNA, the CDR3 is TGCAGTGCCACACACCACTTGGAGACAGAAGACAATGAGCAGTTCTTC.

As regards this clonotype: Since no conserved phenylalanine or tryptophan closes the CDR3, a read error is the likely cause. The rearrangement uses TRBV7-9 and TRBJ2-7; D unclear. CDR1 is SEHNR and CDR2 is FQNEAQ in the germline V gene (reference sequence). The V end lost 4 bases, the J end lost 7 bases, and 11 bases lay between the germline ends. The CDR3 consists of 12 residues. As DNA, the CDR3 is TGTGCCAGCAGCTCCCAGCTGAGAGAGCAGTACCTC. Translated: CASSSQLREQYL.

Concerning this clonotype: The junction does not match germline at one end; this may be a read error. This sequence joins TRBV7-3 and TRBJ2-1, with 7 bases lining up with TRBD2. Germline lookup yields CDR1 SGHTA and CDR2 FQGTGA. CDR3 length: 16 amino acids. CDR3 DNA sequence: TGTGCCAGCAGCTTAGGGGACTATTCCTCCTACAATGGGCAGTTCTTC. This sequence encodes CASSLGDYSSYNGQFF.

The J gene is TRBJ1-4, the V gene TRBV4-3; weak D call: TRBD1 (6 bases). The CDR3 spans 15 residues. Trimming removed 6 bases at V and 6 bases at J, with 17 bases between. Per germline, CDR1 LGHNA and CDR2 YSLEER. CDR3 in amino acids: CASRHSRGQHEKLFF. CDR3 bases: TGCGCCAGCAGGCACTCGAGAGGACAGCATGAAAAACTGTTTTTT.

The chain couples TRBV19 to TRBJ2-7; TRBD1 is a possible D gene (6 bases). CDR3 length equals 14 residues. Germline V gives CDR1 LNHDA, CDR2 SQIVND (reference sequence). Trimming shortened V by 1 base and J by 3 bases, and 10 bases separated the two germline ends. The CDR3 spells CASSIVGGHYEQYF. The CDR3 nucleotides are TGTGCCAGTAGTATAGTTGGGGGACACTACGAGCAGTACTTC.

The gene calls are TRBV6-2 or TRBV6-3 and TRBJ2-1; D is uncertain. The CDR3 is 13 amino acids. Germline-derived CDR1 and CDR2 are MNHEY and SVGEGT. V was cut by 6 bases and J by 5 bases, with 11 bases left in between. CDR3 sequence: CASSSGNNNEQFF. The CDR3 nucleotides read TGTGCCAGCAGCAGTGGGAACAACAATGAGCAGTTCTTC.

The DNA of the CDR3 is TGCGCCAGCAGCTTAACAACAGGGGGAGGCTATGGCTACACCTTC. It translates to CASSLTTGGGYGYTF. This chain joins TRBV4-1 and TRBJ1-2; TRBD1 aligns across 8 bases. V lost 5 bases, J lost 4 bases, and 9 bases stayed unmatched. CDR3 length: 15 amino acids. Per the germline V gene, CDR1 is MGHRA and CDR2 is YSYEKL.

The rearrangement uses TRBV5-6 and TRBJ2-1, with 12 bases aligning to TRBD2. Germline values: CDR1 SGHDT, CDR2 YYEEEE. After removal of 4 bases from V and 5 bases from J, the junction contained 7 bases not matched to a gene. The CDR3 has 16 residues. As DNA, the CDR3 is TGTGCCAGCAGCCAAATGACTAGCGGGGGACACAATGAGCAGTTCTTC. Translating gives CASSQMTSGGHNEQFF.

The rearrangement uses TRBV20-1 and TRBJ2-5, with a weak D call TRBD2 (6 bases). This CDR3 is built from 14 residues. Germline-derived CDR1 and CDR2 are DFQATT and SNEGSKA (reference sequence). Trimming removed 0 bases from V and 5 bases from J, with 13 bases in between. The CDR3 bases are TGCAGTGCTAGAGACCGGGCGGCGGGGGAGACCCAGTACTTC. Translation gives CSARDRAAGETQYF.